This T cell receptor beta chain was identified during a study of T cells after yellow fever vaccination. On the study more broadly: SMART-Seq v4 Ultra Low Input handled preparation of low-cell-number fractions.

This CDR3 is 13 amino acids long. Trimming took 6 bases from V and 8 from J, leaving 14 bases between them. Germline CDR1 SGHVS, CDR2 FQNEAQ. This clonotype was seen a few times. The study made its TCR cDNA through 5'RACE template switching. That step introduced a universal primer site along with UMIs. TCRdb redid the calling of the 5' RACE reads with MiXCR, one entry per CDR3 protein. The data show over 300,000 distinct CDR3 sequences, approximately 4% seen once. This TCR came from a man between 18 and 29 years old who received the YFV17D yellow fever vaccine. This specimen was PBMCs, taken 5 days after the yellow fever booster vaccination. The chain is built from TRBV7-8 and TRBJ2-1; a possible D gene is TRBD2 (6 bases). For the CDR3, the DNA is TGTGCCAGCAGGCGGGCCTGGGAGGATGAGCAGTTCTTC. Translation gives CASRRAWEDEQFF. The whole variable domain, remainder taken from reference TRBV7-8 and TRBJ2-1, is GAGVSQSPRYKVAKRGQDVALRCDPISGHVSLFWYQQALGQGPEFLTYFQNEAQLDKSGLPSDRFFAERPEGSVSTLKIQRTQQEDSAVYLCASRRAWEDEQFFGPGTRLTVL.